This T cell receptor (beta chain) originates from a study of blood T cells in healthy people across ages (dated by TCRdb to about 2015). Regarding the complete study: In model experiments, template switching captured roughly one uniquely barcoded TCR beta cDNA molecule for every two T cells. Four age groups were formed from the donors: young (average roughly 16 years), middle-aged (just under 40), aged (62) and long-lived (around 82). Age-related changes in TCR beta repertoire diversity were measured in the study by deep sequencing normalized with unique cDNA molecular identifiers. The study analyzed two additional independent replicas of 1 million unique cDNA reads from the same blood draw for two donors, one aged 18 to 30 and one aged 80 or older. To avoid experimental bias, donors of different ages were distributed randomly across sequencing lanes.

Systemically healthy Caucasian individuals from Russia, 39 in total and aged roughly 6 to 100 years, were included as donors. Approximately 10 milliliters of peripheral blood were collected from each donor into EDTA-treated Vacutainer tubes. PBMCs were isolated by Ficoll-Paque density-gradient centrifugation, with at least 6 million obtained per sample. Total RNA was extracted from PBMCs with Trizol reagent, with at least 6 micrograms obtained per sample. Naive CD45RAhigh/CD27high T cell percentages were measured by flow cytometry on a PBMC aliquot from every donor. Broad study findings and their caveats: There was a strong correlation between observed TCR beta diversity and the percentage of naive T cells measured by flow cytometry. The long-lived group showed more naive CD4+ T cells, fewer expanded clones and increased TCR diversity than the aged group, suggesting age selection. Estimates of total diversity from one million sequenced T cells were regarded as lower bounds and underestimates. Since profiling was done on bulk unsorted PBMCs, naive and antigen-experienced compartments could not be conclusively compared. Because donor CMV infection status was unknown, age-related changes in expanded clonotypes were potentially confounded. As age increased, observed TCR beta diversity per million T cells dropped in a roughly linear way, and a significant reduction was already evident by age 40.

The method behind the library was 5' RACE. A second roughly 6 to 12 cycle PCR used a sample-barcoded 5' primer and a J-beta primer mix. A template-switch 5' adaptor carrying 12 random nucleotides introduced a unique molecular identifier onto each TCR beta cDNA molecule. Each sample yielded at least 2.5 million CDR3-containing paired-end reads. All of the RNA was converted into first-strand cDNA using the Mint cDNA synthesis kit, with a TRBC-specific oligonucleotide serving as the primer. All cDNA was treated with uracil-DNA glycosylase and then went through a first 18-cycle PCR with the universal primers M1SS and BC2_uni_R. From the authors' description of their analysis: For normalization, 1 million high-quality reads were randomly selected from each sample, with every read carrying a distinct molecular identifier. Instead of being binned into consensus sequences, reads with shared molecular identifiers were discarded. MiTCR, with a Q25 quality threshold and the strictest error-elimination algorithm, was used for CDR3 identification, clonotype clustering and error correction. A nonparametric unseen species model using Euler transformation provided a lower-bound estimate of total TCR beta diversity. TCRdb reran the public reads through fastp at Q25 and MiXCR, keeping productive beta chains. For every CDR3 protein sequence, its rows merge into one entry that carries the most common genes and DNA. What appears here as the V and J calls and clone size reflects TCRdb's work, not the paper's. This sample holds some 1,800,000 distinct CDR3 sequences; approximately 40% were observed only once. Under 25% of the sample is in the top ten clones.

As regards this clonotype: What antigen it recognizes has not been identified. Base qualities are not recorded, but no much larger clone differs from it by a single base.

The cysteine opens and the phenylalanine closes a CDR3 of 17 amino acids. CDR3 DNA only is kept here, 51 bases in frame from base 1. Germline trimming: 1 base from V, 0 bases from J; junction bases outside gene matches: 2. For CDR1 and CDR2, the germline V gene (reference sequence) lists SEHNR and FQNEAQ. The sequence is built from TRBV7-9 and TRBJ2-2, and 10 junctional nucleotides match TRBD2. This TCR came from a human donor in good health. Sequencing was carried out using blood. Here the CDR3 is given as CASSLDLAGANTGELFF. The DNA sequence is TGTGCCAGCAGCTTAGATCTAGCGGGGGCGAACACCGGGGAGCTGTTTTTT.